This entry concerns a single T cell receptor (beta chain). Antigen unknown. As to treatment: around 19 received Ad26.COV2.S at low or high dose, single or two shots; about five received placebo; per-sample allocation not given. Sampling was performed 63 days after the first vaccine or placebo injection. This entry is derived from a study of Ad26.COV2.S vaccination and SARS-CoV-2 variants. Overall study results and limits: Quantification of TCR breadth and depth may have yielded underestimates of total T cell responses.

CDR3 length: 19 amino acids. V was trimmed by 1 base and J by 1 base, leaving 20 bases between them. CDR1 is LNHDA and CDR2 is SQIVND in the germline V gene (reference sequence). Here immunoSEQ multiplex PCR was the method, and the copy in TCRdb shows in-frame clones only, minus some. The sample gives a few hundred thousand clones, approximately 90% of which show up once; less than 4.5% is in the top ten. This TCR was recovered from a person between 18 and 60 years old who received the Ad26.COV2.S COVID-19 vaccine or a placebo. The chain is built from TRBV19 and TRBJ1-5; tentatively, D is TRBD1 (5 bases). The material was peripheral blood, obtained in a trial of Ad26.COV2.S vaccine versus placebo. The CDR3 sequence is CASSIGALRQTKSNQPQHF. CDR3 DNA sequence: TGTGCCAGTAGTATAGGGGCCCTTAGACAGACAAAAAGCAATCAGCCCCAGCATTTT.